This TCR beta chain was recorded in a study of T cell changes during pregnancy in multiple sclerosis. This table comes from immunoSEQ multiplex PCR, and its TCRdb copy is limited to in-frame clones, with some not included. In the table there are roughly 35,000 clones, 90% of which are singletons. This CDR3 has 16 amino acids. The germline V gene encodes CDR1 SGHVS and CDR2 FQNEAQ. The V and J ends lost 1 base and 4 bases, in that order; junction bases with no gene match: 5. Here the sequenced sample was CD8+ T cells from peripheral blood mononuclear cells, taken in the first trimester of pregnancy. This sequence joins TRBV7-8 and TRBJ2-1, with 9 positions matching TRBD2. The receptor was derived from a female donor with multiple sclerosis, enrolled in a pregnancy study. The CDR3 is CASSLVGLAGYNEQFF. DNA for the CDR3: TGTGCCAGCAGCTTAGTCGGGCTAGCGGGGTACAATGAGCAGTTCTTC.